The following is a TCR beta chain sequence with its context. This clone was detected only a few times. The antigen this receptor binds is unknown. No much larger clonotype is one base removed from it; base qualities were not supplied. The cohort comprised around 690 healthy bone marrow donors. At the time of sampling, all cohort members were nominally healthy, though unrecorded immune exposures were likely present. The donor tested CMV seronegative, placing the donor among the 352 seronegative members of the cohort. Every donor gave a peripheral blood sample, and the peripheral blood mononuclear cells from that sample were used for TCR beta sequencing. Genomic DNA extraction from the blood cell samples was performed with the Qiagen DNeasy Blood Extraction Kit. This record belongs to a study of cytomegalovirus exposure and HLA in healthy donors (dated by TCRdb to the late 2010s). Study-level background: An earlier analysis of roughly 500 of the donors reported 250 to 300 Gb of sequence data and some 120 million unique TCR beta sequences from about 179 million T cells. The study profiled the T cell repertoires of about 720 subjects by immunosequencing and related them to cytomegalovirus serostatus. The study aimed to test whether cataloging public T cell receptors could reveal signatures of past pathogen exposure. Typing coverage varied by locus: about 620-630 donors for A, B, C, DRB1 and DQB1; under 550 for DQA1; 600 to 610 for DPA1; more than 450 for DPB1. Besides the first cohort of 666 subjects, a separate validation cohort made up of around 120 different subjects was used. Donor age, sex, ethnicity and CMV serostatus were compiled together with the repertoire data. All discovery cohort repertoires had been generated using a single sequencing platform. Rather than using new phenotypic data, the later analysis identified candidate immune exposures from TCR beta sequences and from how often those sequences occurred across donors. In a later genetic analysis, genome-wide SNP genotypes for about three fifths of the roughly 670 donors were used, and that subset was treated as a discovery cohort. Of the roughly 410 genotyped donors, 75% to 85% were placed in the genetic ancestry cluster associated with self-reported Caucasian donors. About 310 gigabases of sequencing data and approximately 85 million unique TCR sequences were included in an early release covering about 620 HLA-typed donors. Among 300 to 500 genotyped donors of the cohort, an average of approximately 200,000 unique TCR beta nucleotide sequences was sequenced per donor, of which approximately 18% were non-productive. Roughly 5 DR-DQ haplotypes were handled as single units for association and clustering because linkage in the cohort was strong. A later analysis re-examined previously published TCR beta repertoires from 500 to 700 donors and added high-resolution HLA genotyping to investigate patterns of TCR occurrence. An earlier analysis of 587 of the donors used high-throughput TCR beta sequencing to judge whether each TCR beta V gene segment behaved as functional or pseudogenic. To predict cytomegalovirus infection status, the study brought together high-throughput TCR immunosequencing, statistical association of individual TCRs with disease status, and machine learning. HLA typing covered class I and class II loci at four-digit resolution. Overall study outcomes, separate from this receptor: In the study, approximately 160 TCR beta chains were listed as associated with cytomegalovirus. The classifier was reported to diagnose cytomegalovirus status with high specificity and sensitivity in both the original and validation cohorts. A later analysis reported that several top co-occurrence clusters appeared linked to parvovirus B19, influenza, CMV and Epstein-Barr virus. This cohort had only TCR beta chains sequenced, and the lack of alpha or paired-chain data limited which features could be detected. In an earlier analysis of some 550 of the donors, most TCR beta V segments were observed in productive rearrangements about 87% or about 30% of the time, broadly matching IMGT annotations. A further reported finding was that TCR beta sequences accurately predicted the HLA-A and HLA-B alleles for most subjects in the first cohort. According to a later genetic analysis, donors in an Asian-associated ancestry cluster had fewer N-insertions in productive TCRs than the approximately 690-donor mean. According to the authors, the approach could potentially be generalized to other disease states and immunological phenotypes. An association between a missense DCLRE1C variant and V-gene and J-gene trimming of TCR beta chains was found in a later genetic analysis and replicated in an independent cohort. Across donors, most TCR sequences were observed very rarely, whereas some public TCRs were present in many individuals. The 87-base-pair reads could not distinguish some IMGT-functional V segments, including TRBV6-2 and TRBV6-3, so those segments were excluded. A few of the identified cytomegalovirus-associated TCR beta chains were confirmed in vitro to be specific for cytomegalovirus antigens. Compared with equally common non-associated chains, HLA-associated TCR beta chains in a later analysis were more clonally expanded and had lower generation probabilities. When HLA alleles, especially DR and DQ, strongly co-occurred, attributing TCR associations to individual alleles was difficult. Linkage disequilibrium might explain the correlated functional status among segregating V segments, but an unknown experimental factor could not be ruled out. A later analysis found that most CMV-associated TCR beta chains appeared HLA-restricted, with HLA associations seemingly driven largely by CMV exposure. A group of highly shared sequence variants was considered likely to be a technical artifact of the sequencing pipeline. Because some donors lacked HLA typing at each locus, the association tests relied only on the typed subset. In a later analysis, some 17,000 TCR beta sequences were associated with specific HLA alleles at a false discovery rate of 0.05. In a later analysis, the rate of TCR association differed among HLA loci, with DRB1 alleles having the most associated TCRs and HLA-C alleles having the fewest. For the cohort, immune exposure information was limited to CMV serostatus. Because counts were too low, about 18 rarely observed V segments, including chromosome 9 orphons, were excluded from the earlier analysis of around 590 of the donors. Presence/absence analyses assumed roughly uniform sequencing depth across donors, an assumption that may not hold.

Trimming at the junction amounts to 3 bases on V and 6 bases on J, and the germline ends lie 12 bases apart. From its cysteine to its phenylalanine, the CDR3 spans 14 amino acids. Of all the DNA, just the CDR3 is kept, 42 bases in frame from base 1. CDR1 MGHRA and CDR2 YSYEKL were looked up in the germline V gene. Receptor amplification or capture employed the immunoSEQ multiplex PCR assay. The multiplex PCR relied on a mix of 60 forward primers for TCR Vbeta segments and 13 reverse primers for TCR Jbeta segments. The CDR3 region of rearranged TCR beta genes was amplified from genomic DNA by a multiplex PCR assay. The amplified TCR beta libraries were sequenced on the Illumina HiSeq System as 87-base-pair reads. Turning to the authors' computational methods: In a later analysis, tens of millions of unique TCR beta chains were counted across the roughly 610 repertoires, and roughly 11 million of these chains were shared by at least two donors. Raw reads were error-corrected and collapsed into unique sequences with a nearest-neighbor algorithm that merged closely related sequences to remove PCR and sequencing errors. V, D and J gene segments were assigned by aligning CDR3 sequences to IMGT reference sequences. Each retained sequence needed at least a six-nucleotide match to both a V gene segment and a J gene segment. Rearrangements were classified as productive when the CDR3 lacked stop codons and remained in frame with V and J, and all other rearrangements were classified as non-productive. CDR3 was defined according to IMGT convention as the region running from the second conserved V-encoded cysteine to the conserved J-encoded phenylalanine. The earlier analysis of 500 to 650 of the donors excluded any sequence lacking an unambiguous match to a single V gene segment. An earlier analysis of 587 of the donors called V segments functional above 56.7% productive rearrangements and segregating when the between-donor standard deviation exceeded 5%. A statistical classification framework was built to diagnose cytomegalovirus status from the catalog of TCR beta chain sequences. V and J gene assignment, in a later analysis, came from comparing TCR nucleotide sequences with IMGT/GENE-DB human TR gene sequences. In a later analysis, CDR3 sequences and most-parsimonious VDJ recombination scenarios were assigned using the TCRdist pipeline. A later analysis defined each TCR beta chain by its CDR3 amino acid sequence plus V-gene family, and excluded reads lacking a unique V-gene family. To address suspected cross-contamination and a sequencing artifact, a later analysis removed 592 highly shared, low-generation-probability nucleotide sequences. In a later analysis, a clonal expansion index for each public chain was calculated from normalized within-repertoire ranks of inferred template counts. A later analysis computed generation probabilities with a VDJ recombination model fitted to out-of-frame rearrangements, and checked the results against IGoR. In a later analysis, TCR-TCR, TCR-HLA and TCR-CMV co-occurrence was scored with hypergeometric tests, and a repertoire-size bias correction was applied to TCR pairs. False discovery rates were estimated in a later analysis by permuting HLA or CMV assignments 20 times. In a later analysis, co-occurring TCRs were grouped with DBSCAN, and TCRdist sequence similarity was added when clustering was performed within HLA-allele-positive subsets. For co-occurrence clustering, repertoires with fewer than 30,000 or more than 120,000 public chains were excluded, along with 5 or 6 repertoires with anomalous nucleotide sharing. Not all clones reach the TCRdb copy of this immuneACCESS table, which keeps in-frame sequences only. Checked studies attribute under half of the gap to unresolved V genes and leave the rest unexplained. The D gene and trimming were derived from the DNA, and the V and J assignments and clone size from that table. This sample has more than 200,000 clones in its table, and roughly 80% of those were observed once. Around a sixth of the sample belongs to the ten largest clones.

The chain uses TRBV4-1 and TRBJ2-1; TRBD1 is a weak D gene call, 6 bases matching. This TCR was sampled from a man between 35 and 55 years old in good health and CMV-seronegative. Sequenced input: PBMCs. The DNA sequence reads TGCGCCAGCAGCCAGAACAGGGCTATCAATGAGCAGTTCTTC. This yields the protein CASSQNRAINEQFF.